The rows below give T cell receptor beta chains drawn from one sample of a study of OX40 agonist ivuxolimab in advanced cancers. Sequencing used immunoSEQ multiplex PCR; TCRdb keeps in-frame clones, though not all of them. The sample shows some 30,000 clones, approximately 87% of them seen only once. Material: CD4+ or CD8+ T cells sorted from blood, obtained in a trial of the OX40 agonist ivuxolimab. These receptors all stem from an adult with an advanced solid tumor such as melanoma, head and neck, liver or kidney cancer. The CDR3 runs from the conserved cysteine through the conserved F or W. The D gene is left open where the match is weak. Some rows have no size entry. The others give once, few or many, or a class for an expanded clone.

CDR3aa: CASSTNNADTQYF
CDR3nt: TGTGCCAGTAGCACTAACAATGCCGATACGCAGTATTTT
d_gene: NA
v_gene: TRBV19
abundance: NA
j_gene: TRBJ2-3

CDR3aa: CASSKASDTSYEQYF
CDR3nt: TGTGCCAGCAGCAAAGCTAGCGATACCTCCTACGAGCAGTACTTC
d_gene: NA
v_gene: TRBV21-1
abundance: NA
j_gene: TRBJ2-7

CDR3aa: CASNPAGVLDTQYF
CDR3nt: TGTGCCAGCAACCCAGCGGGAGTGTTAGATACGCAGTATTTT
d_gene: TRBD2
v_gene: TRBV9
abundance: NA
j_gene: TRBJ2-3

CDR3aa: CASSAGQGTGEKLFF
CDR3nt: TGTGCCAGCAGCGCGGGACAGGGGACGGGGGAAAAACTGTTTTTT
d_gene: NA
v_gene: TRBV21-1
abundance: few
j_gene: TRBJ1-4

CDR3aa: CASSGTLTYEQYF
CDR3nt: TGTGCCAGCAGTGGGACTTTGACCTACGAGCAGTACTTC
d_gene: NA
v_gene: TRBV6-1
abundance: NA
j_gene: TRBJ2-7

CDR3aa: CAIRTDTQYF
CDR3nt: TGTGCCATCCGCACAGATACGCAGTATTTT
d_gene: NA
v_gene: TRBV2
abundance: NA
j_gene: TRBJ2-3

CDR3aa: CASSQELGETDTQYF
CDR3nt: TGTGCCAGCAGCCAAGAATTAGGAGAAACAGATACGCAGTATTTT
d_gene: NA
v_gene: TRBV14
abundance: NA
j_gene: TRBJ2-3

CDR3aa: CASSYFVGDSFYGYTF
CDR3nt: TGTGCCAGCAGTTATTTTGTCGGAGACAGCTTCTATGGCTACACCTTC
d_gene: NA
v_gene: TRBV6-5
abundance: NA
j_gene: TRBJ1-2

CDR3aa: CASSSTGASGNTIYF
CDR3nt: TGTGCCAGCAGCTCCACAGGGGCATCTGGAAACACCATATATTTT
d_gene: TRBD1
v_gene: TRBV6-5
abundance: NA
j_gene: TRBJ1-3

CDR3aa: CASTQIWPMNTEAFF
CDR3nt: TGTGCCAGCACCCAAATTTGGCCAATGAACACTGAAGCTTTCTTT
d_gene: NA
v_gene: TRBV14
abundance: NA
j_gene: TRBJ1-1

CDR3aa: CSVAGLRVDTQYF
CDR3nt: TGCAGCGTTGCAGGGCTTAGGGTGGATACGCAGTATTTT
d_gene: NA
v_gene: TRBV29-1
abundance: NA
j_gene: TRBJ2-3

CDR3aa: CASSESLYINYEQYF
CDR3nt: TGTGCCAGCAGTGAGTCCCTATACATAAACTACGAGCAGTACTTC
d_gene: NA
v_gene: TRBV2
abundance: few
j_gene: TRBJ2-7

CDR3aa: CASRLQSGRSTDTQYF
CDR3nt: TGTGCCAGCAGGTTACAGTCAGGCCGGAGCACAGATACGCAGTATTTT
d_gene: NA
v_gene: TRBV28
abundance: NA
j_gene: TRBJ2-3

CDR3aa: CASRPDNSGNTIYF
CDR3nt: TGTGCCAGCAGACCTGACAACTCTGGAAACACCATATATTTT
d_gene: NA
v_gene: TRBV6-4
abundance: NA
j_gene: TRBJ1-3

CDR3aa: CASSGDSGNTIYF
CDR3nt: TGCGCCAGCAGTGGGGACAGTGGAAACACCATATATTTT
d_gene: TRBD1
v_gene: TRBV10-2
abundance: few
j_gene: TRBJ1-3

CDR3aa: CASSPTGGYIQYF
CDR3nt: TGTGCCAGCAGTCCCACGGGAGGATACATTCAGTACTTC
d_gene: TRBD2
v_gene: TRBV27
abundance: once
j_gene: TRBJ2-4